This passage covers 23 T cell receptor beta chains from one sample sequenced in a study of T cell responses to AZD1222 COVID-19 vaccine. TCRdb keeps only in-frame clones here, not all; method: immunoSEQ multiplex PCR. The sample holds roughly 99,000 clones; about 85% are singletons and the top ten take approximately 4%. This specimen was peripheral blood, taken on day 0 of AZD1222 vaccination. The receptors shown here come from an adult in good health.

This chain joins TRBV7-9 and TRBJ2-1, with D possibly TRBD2 on 6 matching bases. In germline, CDR1 is SEHNR, CDR2 FQNEAQ (reference sequence). This CDR3 spans 12 amino acids. Trimming left V 6 bases short and J 9 bases short, with 12 bases between. The CDR3 protein is CASRTAEGEQFF. The CDR3 coding sequence is TGTGCCAGCAGAACGGCGGAGGGTGAGCAGTTCTTC.

V is TRBV4-2 and J is TRBJ2-5; 8 nucleotides agree with TRBD2. CDR1 and CDR2 from the germline V gene are LGHNA and YNFKEQ. Trimming removed 3 bases from V and 3 bases from J; junction bases left unmatched: 9. The length of the CDR3 is 16 residues. The CDR3 spells CASSQGSGMGKETQYF. Written as DNA, the CDR3 is TGTGCCAGCAGCCAGGGTAGCGGGATGGGAAAAGAGACCCAGTACTTC.

In its sample, this clone was seen a few times. The chain is built from TRBV13 and TRBJ2-5, with 13 nucleotides matching TRBD2. The CDR3 length is 16 residues. Trimming took 7 bases from V and 4 from J; bases not matched to a gene: 9. CDR1 is PRHDT, CDR2 FYEKMQ, per germline (reference sequence). The CDR3 loop reads CASKTSGGAVRETQYF. The CDR3 DNA reads as TGTGCCAGCAAAACTAGCGGGGGGGCCGTCCGAGAGACCCAGTACTTC.

The chain has TRBV7-2 and TRBJ1-3, with unresolved D. V was shortened by 7 bases and J by 3 bases, with 10 bases between the two germline ends. Germline CDR1 and CDR2: SGHTA and FQGNSA. This CDR3 region has 13 residues. The CDR3 DNA follows: TGTGCCAGCATGCAAGCTGGTGGAAACACCATATATTTT. Translation gives CASMQAGGNTIYF.

The chain employs TRBV15 and TRBJ2-3, with 12 nucleotides matching TRBD2. The CDR3 length is 17 residues. Looked up from germline, CDR1 is LNHNV and CDR2 is YYDKDF (reference sequence). The ends lost 3 bases at V and 1 base at J; junction bases unmatched: 5. The CDR3 nucleotides read TGTGCCACCAGCAGGCGAAGACTAGCGGGAGGCACAGATACGCAGTATTTT. Translated, it gives CATSRRRLAGGTDTQYF.

J is TRBJ1-2 and V is TRBV12-5; D is unresolved. Germline V gene data show CDR1 as LGHNT and CDR2 as FRNRAP. The CDR3 length is 15 residues. V lost 1 base to trimming and J lost 0 bases, with 9 bases between them. The CDR3, as DNA: TGTGCTAGTGGTTTGGGATTATCAACTAACTATGGCTACACCTTC. It encodes CASGLGLSTNYGYTF.

V and J are TRBV6-6 and TRBJ1-1; tentatively, D is TRBD1 (6 bases). Germline V CDR1 and CDR2: MNHNY, SVGAGI (reference sequence). This CDR3 has 15 residues. V lost 0 bases, J lost 4 bases, and 12 bases lay in between. CDR3 in DNA: TGTGCCAGCAGTTACTCCGGGGGCTCTGGCACTGAAGCTTTCTTT. This sequence encodes CASSYSGGSGTEAFF.

This clone came up a few times. V and J are TRBV27 and TRBJ2-2; 7 bases fit TRBD2. The trim removed 3 bases at V and 3 bases at J, leaving 4 bases unmatched. The CDR3 is 15 amino acids. The germline V gene encodes CDR1 MNHEY and CDR2 SMNVEV (reference sequence). The CDR3 is CASSFAGVDTGELFF. CDR3 DNA sequence: TGTGCCAGCAGTTTTGCGGGGGTAGACACCGGGGAGCTGTTTTTT.

The gene calls are TRBV6-5 and TRBJ1-1; TRBD1 matches at 7 bases. V lost 6 bases, J lost 7 bases, and 5 bases stayed unmatched. Germline V gene sequence: CDR1 MNHEY, CDR2 SVGAGI. The CDR3 spans 12 residues. The CDR3 region is CASRSGTVEAFF. The CDR3, as DNA: TGTGCCAGCAGATCCGGGACAGTTGAAGCTTTCTTT.

The V call is TRBV18, the J call TRBJ2-1; no reliable D call. Germline V gene data show CDR1 as KGHSH and CDR2 as LQKENI. Trimming shortened V by 3 bases and J by 3 bases, and 12 bases separated the two germline ends. This CDR3 has 15 residues. CDR3 in DNA: TGTGCCAGCTCACCCCGAGGTGGGGTCTACAATGAGCAGTTCTTC. This sequence encodes CASSPRGGVYNEQFF.

This chain uses TRBV4-1 with TRBJ1-2; TRBD1 agrees at 7 bases. CDR1 MGHRA and CDR2 YSYEKL come from the germline V gene. The CDR3 has 17 amino acids. V shed 2 bases, J shed 2 bases, and the junction held 11 bases outside the gene matches. CDR3 sequence reads: CASSQLRTGTRNYGYTF. The CDR3 nucleotides are TGCGCCAGCAGCCAACTACGGACAGGTACCAGAAACTATGGCTACACCTTC.

The genes are TRBV7-9 and TRBJ2-5, with 15 bases that match TRBD2. Per the germline V gene, CDR1 is SEHNR and CDR2 is FQNEAQ (reference sequence). The CDR3 totals 15 residues. The junction had 0 bases not matched to a gene; V was cut back by 5 bases and J by 2 bases. Here the CDR3 reads CASSGTSGGQETQYF. CDR3 nucleotides: TGTGCCAGCAGCGGGACTAGCGGGGGGCAAGAGACCCAGTACTTC.

For this clone: A junction end diverges from the germline sequence, so it may reflect a read error. The genes are TRBV4-1 and TRBJ1-1, with unresolved D. The CDR3 has 12 residues. Germline assignment: CDR1 MGHRA and CDR2 YSYEKL. The CDR3 is CASSPPGSGFHF. The CDR3 DNA reads TGCGCCAGCAGCCCTCCCGGTTCAGGATTCCACTTT.

J is TRBJ2-7 and V is TRBV9; 12 bases agree with TRBD2. Germline CDR1 SGDLS, CDR2 YYNGEE. The CDR3 loop spans 15 amino acids. After removal of 0 bases from V and 4 bases from J, the junction contained 2 bases not matched to a gene. The CDR3 reads CASSVGTSGVYEQYF. In nucleotides, the CDR3 is TGTGCCAGCAGCGTAGGGACTAGCGGGGTATACGAGCAGTACTTC. The full variable domain, rest sourced from reference TRBV9 and TRBJ2-7, is DSGVTQTPKHLITATGQRVTLRCSPRSGDLSVYWYQQSLDQGLQFLIQYYNGEERAKGNILERFSAQQFPDLHSELNLSSLELGDSALYFCASSVGTSGVYEQYFGPGTRLTVT.

The chain has TRBV7-2 and TRBJ2-1; perhaps TRBD1 as D (6 bases). The CDR3 covers 16 residues. Germline loops: CDR1 SGHTA, CDR2 FQGNSA. The V and J ends lost 1 base and 3 bases respectively, with 13 bases between them. The CDR3 region is CASSLVRGSYYNEQFF. The CDR3 bases are TGTGCCAGCAGCTTAGTCAGGGGATCCTACTACAATGAGCAGTTCTTC.

The chain employs TRBV6-6 and TRBJ1-2; 8 bases line up with TRBD1. This CDR3 contains 13 residues. V dropped 6 bases and J dropped 5; count of bases not matched to a gene: 5. The germline CDR1 and CDR2 sequences are MNHNY and SVGAGI (reference sequence). The CDR3: CASSAGQGYGYTF. The CDR3 DNA follows: TGTGCCAGCAGCGCCGGACAGGGTTATGGCTACACCTTC.

The V call is TRBV19, the J call TRBJ1-2; 7 positions agree with TRBD1. Germline V gene sequence: CDR1 LNHDA, CDR2 SQIVND (reference sequence). The ends lost 6 bases at V and 2 bases at J; junction bases unmatched: 6. The CDR3 runs to 14 residues. The CDR3 nucleotides are TGTGCCAGTAGAAACAGGGGAGTGAACTATGGCTACACCTTC. Amino acids: CASRNRGVNYGYTF.

This chain links TRBV7-9 with TRBJ2-4, with D unclear. CDR3 length: 16 residues. The V end was cut by 1 base, the J end by 0 bases, with 10 bases between. Germline loops: CDR1 SEHNR, CDR2 FQNEAQ (reference sequence). CDR3 DNA: TGTGCCAGCAGCTTAGGTGAAGCTATAGCCAAAAACATTCAGTACTTC. Protein product: CASSLGEAIAKNIQYF.

This clone was picked up a small number of times. V and J are TRBV7-8 and TRBJ1-2, with D hard to call. Germline-derived CDR1 and CDR2 are SGHVS and FQNEAQ. V lost 1 base to trimming and J lost 4 bases, with 10 bases between them. The CDR3 contains 14 residues. The CDR3: CASSLGREAYGYTF. The CDR3 nucleotides read TGTGCCAGCAGCTTAGGTCGGGAAGCCTATGGCTACACCTTC.

J is TRBJ1-4 and V is TRBV25-1; maybe TRBD1 (5 bases). The V end was cut by 3 bases, the J end by 0 bases, with 17 bases between. The CDR3 is 18 amino acids. Germline CDR1 reads MGHDK; CDR2 reads SYGVNS. The CDR3 loop reads CASSDPTKDSTTNEKLFF. The CDR3, as DNA: TGTGCCAGCAGTGATCCAACTAAAGACAGTACAACTAATGAAAAACTGTTTTTT.

This chain links TRBV19 with TRBJ1-5, with D unresolved. Germline V gene data show CDR1 as LNHDA and CDR2 as SQIVND (reference sequence). This CDR3 has 15 residues. Trimming took 7 bases from V and 0 from J, leaving 13 bases between them. The CDR3 loop reads CASTPGRFSNQPQHF. CDR3 in DNA: TGTGCCAGTACCCCGGGGAGGTTTAGCAATCAGCCCCAGCATTTT.

The chain links TRBV5-5 to TRBJ1-2; 11 nucleotides align to TRBD1. V was clipped by 4 bases and J by 5 bases; unmatched bases: 4. Germline loops: CDR1 SGHKS, CDR2 YYEKEE (reference sequence). The CDR3 loop spans 14 amino acids. The CDR3 DNA follows: TGTGCCAGCAGCACAGGGGACAGGGGGTATGGCTACACCTTC. It codes for CASSTGDRGYGYTF. The complete variable domain, with remaining parts taken from reference TRBV5-5 and TRBJ1-2, reads DAGVTQSPTHLIKTRGQQVTLRCSPISGHKSVSWYQQVLGQGPQFIFQYYEKEERGRGNFPDRFSARQFPNYSSELNVNALLLGDSALYLCASSTGDRGYGYTFGSGTRLTVV.

The chain uses TRBV7-2 and TRBJ2-2; the D is unclear. Germline CDR1 and CDR2: SGHTA and FQGNSA. V was clipped by 2 bases and J by 4 bases, with 5 bases between them. CDR3 length: 13 amino acids. The CDR3 DNA follows: TGTGCCAGCAGCTTATCTGCCACCGGGGAGCTGTTTTTT. It translates to CASSLSATGELFF.